The next 26 T cell receptor beta chains were all read from a single sample in a study of control samples from healthy donors and cancer patients. Sequencing was performed with immunoSEQ multiplex PCR; in TCRdb, only in-frame clones are kept and a portion is missing. The sample gives tens of thousands of clones, about nine tenths of which show up once; 11% to 15% is in the top ten. Sequenced input: PBMCs. Every receptor here comes from a man in his fifties or sixties with head and neck cancer.

This clone appeared once. This chain links TRBV7-9 with TRBJ2-3; 9 nucleotides line up with TRBD1. The CDR3 runs to 15 residues. CDR1 is SEHNR and CDR2 is FQNEAQ in the germline V gene (reference sequence). With V trimmed by 3 bases and J by 5 bases, 6 bases remained unmatched. This CDR3 reads CASSLQTGGKDTQYF. CDR3 DNA: TGTGCCAGCAGCTTGCAGACAGGGGGAAAAGATACGCAGTATTTT.

The rearrangement uses TRBV7-9 and TRBJ1-1; D perhaps matches TRBD1 (5 bases). Between the trimmed V and J ends, which lost 1 base and 1 base, there was a span of 10 bases. CDR1 is SEHNR, CDR2 FQNEAQ, per germline (reference sequence). This CDR3 is built from 15 residues. In nucleotides, the CDR3 is TGTGCCAGCAGCTTAGGCGGACACCGGAACACTGAAGCTTTCTTT. Translated: CASSLGGHRNTEAFF.

The CDR3 spells CASRLWGADNSPLHF. Written as DNA, the CDR3 is TGTGCCAGCCGTCTGTGGGGGGCAGATAATTCACCCCTCCACTTT. The rearrangement joins TRBV6-5 to TRBJ1-6; D perhaps matches TRBD1 (6 bases). Germline values: CDR1 MNHEY, CDR2 SVGAGI. There are 15 residues in the CDR3. V lost 8 bases and J lost 5, with 16 bases in between.

This sequence joins TRBV7-2 and TRBJ1-5; D not resolved. Germline-derived CDR1 and CDR2 are SGHTA and FQGNSA. V lost 1 base and J 7 bases, leaving 11 bases between the germline ends. There are 14 residues in the CDR3. This CDR3 reads CASSLGQFEQPQHF. CDR3 DNA sequence: TGTGCCAGCAGCTTAGGACAATTCGAGCAGCCCCAGCATTTT.

The chain is built from TRBV28 and TRBJ2-4, with a weak D call TRBD1 (6 bases). The CDR3 loop spans 14 amino acids. The germline CDR1 and CDR2 sequences are MDHEN and SYDVKM. V was pared by 8 bases and J by 4 bases, with 15 bases between. This chain's CDR3 is CASAQDSLKNIQYF. The DNA of the CDR3 is TGTGCCAGCGCTCAGGACAGCTTAAAAAACATTCAGTACTTC.

This chain joins TRBV27 and TRBJ1-1; 7 nucleotides match TRBD1. This CDR3 is 16 amino acids long. Per the germline V gene, CDR1 is MNHEY and CDR2 is SMNVEV (reference sequence). J lost 6 bases, V lost 4 bases, and 14 bases had no gene match. The CDR3, as DNA: TGTGCCAGCAGTTCCCAGCCCCCCGGGACAGTTTCTGAAGCTTTCTTT. Its protein product is CASSSQPPGTVSEAFF.

The V and J genes are TRBV3-1 (or the pseudogene TRBV3-2) and TRBJ2-7, with 9 positions matching TRBD2. Germline V CDR1 and CDR2: LGHDT, YNNKEL (reference sequence). The CDR3 covers 14 residues. V was pared by 3 bases and J by 5 bases, with 5 bases of the junction left unmatched. The CDR3 is CASSHGGRVHEQYF. CDR3 sequence (DNA): TGTGCCAGCAGCCATGGCGGGAGGGTTCACGAGCAGTACTTC.

The chain employs TRBV27 and TRBJ1-1; D is possibly TRBD1 (6 bases). The V gene lost 8 bases and the J gene lost 8 bases, with 12 bases spanning the gap. The V gene's germline CDR1 is MNHEY and CDR2 SMNVEV (reference sequence). The CDR3 runs to 11 residues. The CDR3: CASPEGTEAFF. The CDR3 coding sequence is TGTGCCAGCCCTGAAGGGACAGAAGCTTTCTTT.

Sample share makes this clone medium-sized. The chain joins TRBV4-3 to TRBJ1-2; D possibly corresponds to TRBD1 (6 bases). Trimming removed 0 bases from V and 3 bases from J, with 14 bases in between. Germline V gene data show CDR1 as LGHNA and CDR2 as YSLEER. This CDR3 is 16 amino acids long. CDR3 nucleotide sequence: TGCGCCAGCAGCCAAGACCTGGCCCAGGGGCACTATGGCTACACCTTC. This codes for CASSQDLAQGHYGYTF.

Concerning this clone itself: This sample includes further DNA sequences coding for the same CDR3. V is TRBV12-3 or TRBV12-4 and J is TRBJ2-5, with D unclear. Trimming took 3 bases from V and 2 from J, leaving 4 bases between them. This CDR3 contains 12 residues. The CDR3 sequence: CASSLGQETQYF. The CDR3 DNA reads as TGTGCCAGCAGTTTGGGGCAAGAGACCCAGTACTTC.

The chain couples TRBV6-5 to TRBJ1-4; D is unclear. Germline V gene sequence: CDR1 MNHEY, CDR2 SVGAGI. With 2 bases removed from V and 8 bases from J, the gap between germline ends came to 3 bases. This CDR3 has 11 residues. The CDR3 spells CASSYKEKLFF. The DNA of the CDR3 is TGTGCCAGCAGTTACAAGGAAAAACTGTTTTTT.

The chain couples TRBV11-2 to TRBJ1-5; TRBD1 might be the D (5 bases). V was clipped by 5 bases and J by 7 bases, with 12 bases between them. CDR3 size: 13 residues. Germline assignment: CDR1 SGHAT and CDR2 FQNNGV. The CDR3 here is CASSPDSYQPQHF. DNA of the CDR3: TGTGCCAGCAGCCCCGACAGTTACCAGCCCCAGCATTTT.

V usage is TRBV29-1 and J usage is TRBJ1-2; 8 bases align to TRBD1. The V gene end was trimmed by 2 bases and the J gene end by 4 bases; junction bases not matched to a gene: 3. The germline V gene encodes CDR1 SQVTM and CDR2 ANQGSEA. The CDR3 is made up of 13 amino acids. The CDR3, as DNA: TGCAGCGTTGAACGCAGGGGGCCCTATGGCTACACCTTC. Its protein product is CSVERRGPYGYTF. Supplemented by reference TRBV29-1 and TRBJ1-2, the full variable domain reads SAVISQKPSRDICQRGTSLTIQCQVDSQVTMMFWYRQQPGQSLTLIATANQGSEATYESGFVIDKFPISRPNLTFSTLTVSNMSPEDSSIYLCSVERRGPYGYTFGSGTRLTVV.

The rearrangement uses TRBV7-2 and TRBJ2-3; D remains ambiguous. V was shortened by 1 base and J by 1 base, with 9 bases between the two germline ends. The CDR3 runs to 15 residues. Germline V CDR1 and CDR2: SGHTA, FQGNSA. The CDR3: CASSLGYLRTDTQYF. Written as DNA, the CDR3 is TGTGCCAGCAGCTTAGGGTACCTTCGCACAGATACGCAGTATTTT.

The chain recombines TRBV6-4 with TRBJ1-2, with 7 bases that match TRBD1. The CDR3 has 15 amino acids. After removal of 6 bases from V and 10 bases from J, the junction contained 17 bases not matched to a gene. Germline CDR1 is MRHNA and CDR2 is SNTAGT. The CDR3 DNA reads as TGTGCCAGCAGGAATGGACAGGACGGATTGGGGCTCTACACCTTC. Its translation: CASRNGQDGLGLYTF.

The chain is built from TRBV5-1 and TRBJ1-6, with D possibly TRBD1 on 5 matching bases. Germline CDR1 is SGHRS and CDR2 is YFSETQ. The CDR3 runs to 15 residues. Trimming took off 5 bases at V and 7 bases at J, with 16 bases between the two ends. CDR3 nucleotide sequence: TGCGCCAGCAGACCCCTCGGGGCTAACAATTCACCCCTCCACTTT. Translated: CASRPLGANNSPLHF.

The chain couples TRBV28 to TRBJ2-3; D unresolved. The CDR3 is 13 residues long. Trimming removed 3 bases at V and 2 bases at J, with 6 bases between. CDR1 is MDHEN, CDR2 SYDVKM, per germline. CDR3 in amino acids: CASSLEDTDTQYF. As DNA, the CDR3 is TGTGCCAGCAGTTTGGAAGACACAGATACGCAGTATTTT.

This chain links TRBV6-5 with TRBJ1-1; no clear D. Germline-derived CDR1 and CDR2 are MNHEY and SVGAGI. The CDR3 totals 15 residues. V was pared by 0 bases and J by 1 base, with 9 bases between. The CDR3 coding sequence is TGTGCCAGCAGTTACTCGATTCTAACGAACACTGAAGCTTTCTTT. As protein: CASSYSILTNTEAFF.

The rearrangement joins TRBV5-1 to TRBJ1-3; D call uncertain. Germline-derived CDR1 and CDR2 are SGHRS and YFSETQ. The CDR3 is 16 residues long. Trimming took off 0 bases at V and 0 bases at J, with 10 bases between the two ends. CDR3 sequence reads: CASSLGGELSGNTIYF. The DNA for the CDR3 is TGCGCCAGCAGCTTGGGTGGGGAGCTCTCTGGAAACACCATATATTTT.

The CDR3, as DNA: TGTGCCAGCAGCTTAAAAGGACAAAACACAGATACGCAGTATTTT. Amino acid sequence: CASSLKGQNTDTQYF. This chain uses TRBV7-2 with TRBJ2-3; D is possibly TRBD1 (5 bases). The CDR3 spans 15 residues. The ends were cut back, 2 bases at V and 2 bases at J, with 11 bases in the middle. Germline lookup yields CDR1 SGHTA and CDR2 FQGNSA.

The CDR3: CSASANEAFF. Written as DNA, the CDR3 is TGCAGTGCTAGTGCCAATGAAGCTTTCTTT. V and J are TRBV20-1 and TRBJ1-1; no definite D call. V lost 3 bases and J lost 7, with 6 bases in between. The CDR3 spans 10 residues. The germline gives CDR1 DFQATT, CDR2 SNEGSKA (reference sequence).

In this sample, this clone turned up once. This rearrangement joins TRBV5-8 to TRBJ2-1; 12 bases map to TRBD1. The CDR3 has 16 residues. The germline V gene has CDR1 SGHTS and CDR2 YDEGEE. The V gene end was trimmed by 0 bases and the J gene end by 7 bases; junction bases not matched to a gene: 5. The CDR3 DNA follows: TGTGCCAGCAGCTTGGCCGGGGACAGGGGGCATAATGAGCAGTTCTTC. This gives the protein CASSLAGDRGHNEQFF.

The V gene is TRBV10-3, the J gene TRBJ2-5, with 9 positions matching TRBD1. V trimming: 6 bases; J trimming: 4 bases; junction bases outside the gene matches: 9. Looked up from germline, CDR1 is ENHRY and CDR2 is SYGVKD. The CDR3 consists of 15 residues. The CDR3 DNA reads as TGTGCCATCAGCAAGGACAGGGGTAGGGCAGAGACCCAGTACTTC. It translates to CAISKDRGRAETQYF.

This clone appeared a single time. V and J are TRBV10-2 and TRBJ1-4, with TRBD1 as a possible D gene (5 bases). The CDR3 contains 14 residues. V was cut by 3 bases and J by 3 bases, with 8 bases left in between. Germline CDR1 is WSHSY and CDR2 is SAAADI. The CDR3, as DNA: TGCGCCAGCAGTGAAGACAGATCTAATGAAAAACTGTTTTTT. It codes for CASSEDRSNEKLFF.

This rearrangement joins TRBV7-9 to TRBJ2-2, with 8 bases fitting TRBD1. This CDR3 contains 17 residues. Germline V gene data show CDR1 as SEHNR and CDR2 as FQNEAQ (reference sequence). J gave up 5 bases and V 1 base, and 9 bases lay outside the gene matches. The DNA for the CDR3 is TGTGCCAGCAGCTTAGTTCCGACAGGGGTTTGGACCGGGGAGCTGTTTTTT. Translated, it gives CASSLVPTGVWTGELFF.

This clone is a singleton in its sample. The chain employs TRBV6-5 and TRBJ1-5; D remains ambiguous. Germline V gives CDR1 MNHEY, CDR2 SVGAGI. CDR3 size: 16 residues. The V end was cut by 4 bases, the J end by 2 bases, with 15 bases between. The CDR3 loop reads CASSFRIGSGNQPQHF. CDR3 nucleotide sequence: TGTGCCAGCAGTTTCCGTATCGGGAGCGGCAATCAGCCCCAGCATTTT.